This paragraph reports one T cell receptor (beta chain). The antigen is undetermined. The V gene end was trimmed by 0 bases and the J gene end by 5 bases; junction bases not matched to a gene: 6. CDR1 and CDR2 from the germline V gene are SGDLS and YYNGEE. The CDR3 has 16 residues. This record comes from a study of shared clonotypes between healthy human individuals. Study-level findings and limits: Between a handful of donors, naive CD4 clonotypes were shared at a level of about 5%.

This table comes from immunoSEQ multiplex PCR, and its TCRdb copy is limited to in-frame clones, with some not included. The table lists 550,000 to 600,000 clones, roughly 98% of them singletons. In the naive CD8 group, cells lacked CD45RO and were positively selected for CCR7, so terminally differentiated effector memory CD45RA+ cells were left out. Nashville, Tennessee was home to all donors, each a Caucasian adult. This TCR came from a man in his thirties or forties in good health. The chain uses TRBV9 and TRBJ2-1; 9 bases agree with TRBD1. The sample comprised naive CD8+ T cells sorted from blood. This chain's CDR3 is CASSVGRDRVNNEQFF. CDR3 sequence (DNA): TGTGCCAGCAGCGTAGGAAGGGACAGGGTTAACAATGAGCAGTTCTTC.